Listed below are T cell receptor beta chains from one sample, sequenced in a study of blood T cell repertoires in COVID-19. Data came from immunoSEQ multiplex PCR; TCRdb stores just in-frame clones and leaves some out. This table holds about 350,000 clones, roughly nine tenths found once. The sample taken for sequencing was peripheral blood. These receptor sequences come from a woman aged 60-75 years with COVID-19, enrolled during active disease. Both conserved end residues are part of each CDR3. Fields, in order: V gene, clone size, D gene, J gene, CDR3 protein, CDR3 DNA. A D gene is named only where the DNA matches it firmly. Not all rows give a size; the values are once, few, many and, for expanded clones, a class.

v_gene: TRBV27; abundance: -; d_gene: TRBD1; j_gene: TRBJ1-2; CDR3aa: CASTNPGQRQNGYTF; CDR3nt: TGTGCCAGCACCAATCCGGGACAGCGACAGAATGGCTACACCTTC
v_gene: TRBV10-3; abundance: -; d_gene: TRBD1; j_gene: TRBJ1-5; CDR3aa: CAISPGTVNQPQHF; CDR3nt: TGTGCCATCAGCCCTGGGACAGTCAATCAGCCCCAGCATTTT
v_gene: TRBV6-6; abundance: -; d_gene: -; j_gene: TRBJ2-7; CDR3aa: CASSYLGGGPLGQYF; CDR3nt: TGTGCCAGCAGTTATTTGGGAGGGGGGCCCCTCGGGCAGTACTTC
v_gene: TRBV28; abundance: -; d_gene: TRBD1; j_gene: TRBJ1-2; CDR3aa: CAGSWGQGGYGYTF; CDR3nt: TGTGCCGGCAGCTGGGGACAGGGCGGTTATGGCTACACCTTC
v_gene: TRBV4-1; abundance: -; d_gene: -; j_gene: TRBJ1-3; CDR3aa: CASSLSGNGNTIYF; CDR3nt: TGCGCCAGCAGCCTCAGCGGCAATGGAAACACCATATATTTT
v_gene: TRBV2; abundance: -; d_gene: TRBD1; j_gene: TRBJ2-4; CDR3aa: CASRIGGVGGAKNIQYF; CDR3nt: TGTGCCAGCAGAATAGGGGGCGTTGGGGGAGCCAAAAACATTCAGTACTTC
v_gene: TRBV5-1; abundance: once; d_gene: -; j_gene: TRBJ1-1; CDR3aa: CASSASSGTMNTEAFF; CDR3nt: TGCGCCAGCAGCGCTTCCTCCGGGACAATGAACACTGAAGCTTTCTTT
v_gene: TRBV29-1; abundance: few; d_gene: -; j_gene: TRBJ2-3; CDR3aa: CSVVASGYTDTQYF; CDR3nt: TGCAGCGTTGTGGCCAGCGGCTACACAGATACGCAGTATTTT
v_gene: TRBV19; abundance: -; d_gene: TRBD1; j_gene: TRBJ2-7; CDR3aa: CASSTRKTGAYEQYF; CDR3nt: TGTGCCAGTAGTACGAGAAAGACAGGGGCCTACGAGCAGTACTTC
v_gene: TRBV3-1/TRBV3-2; abundance: -; d_gene: -; j_gene: TRBJ2-2; CDR3aa: CASSRGRETTGELFF; CDR3nt: TGTGCCAGCAGCCGGGGCAGGGAAACCACCGGGGAGCTGTTTTTT
v_gene: TRBV5-1; abundance: -; d_gene: TRBD2; j_gene: TRBJ2-1; CDR3aa: CASSWPSAGGNEQFF; CDR3nt: TGCGCCAGCAGCTGGCCCTCGGCGGGGGGGAATGAGCAGTTCTTC
v_gene: TRBV12-5; abundance: -; d_gene: TRBD1; j_gene: TRBJ2-1; CDR3aa: CASGLPRQGKVYNEQFF; CDR3nt: TGTGCTAGTGGTTTGCCCCGACAGGGGAAGGTTTACAATGAGCAGTTCTTC
v_gene: TRBV4-2; abundance: once; d_gene: -; j_gene: TRBJ1-1; CDR3aa: CASSQEGTTFF; CDR3nt: TGTGCCAGCAGCCAGGAGGGAACTACTTTCTTT
v_gene: TRBV27; abundance: -; d_gene: -; j_gene: TRBJ1-1; CDR3aa: CASTRAGASTEAFF; CDR3nt: TGTGCCAGCACCCGAGCGGGGGCGTCAACTGAAGCTTTCTTT
v_gene: TRBV21-1; abundance: -; d_gene: -; j_gene: TRBJ1-1; CDR3aa: CASSKGANTEAFF; CDR3nt: TGTGCCAGCAGCAAAGGGGCGAACACTGAAGCTTTCTTT
v_gene: TRBV11-2; abundance: -; d_gene: -; j_gene: TRBJ1-1; CDR3aa: CASSRTRGSTEAFF; CDR3nt: TGTGCCAGCAGCCGAACTCGGGGAAGCACTGAAGCTTTCTTT
v_gene: TRBV5-1; abundance: -; d_gene: TRBD1; j_gene: TRBJ1-3; CDR3aa: CASSYSGQRNTIYF; CDR3nt: TGCGCCAGCAGCTACTCGGGACAGAGGAACACCATATATTTT
v_gene: TRBV7-9; abundance: -; d_gene: -; j_gene: TRBJ1-1; CDR3aa: CASSPPQGQFAEAFF; CDR3nt: TGTGCCAGCAGCCCCCCCCAAGGACAATTCGCTGAAGCTTTCTTT
v_gene: TRBV27; abundance: -; d_gene: -; j_gene: TRBJ2-1; CDR3aa: CASSTGDSLIYNEQFF; CDR3nt: TGTGCCAGCAGCACCGGCGACAGCCTCATCTACAATGAGCAGTTCTTC
v_gene: TRBV21-1; abundance: -; d_gene: -; j_gene: TRBJ1-1; CDR3aa: CASSNGQGNTEAFF; CDR3nt: TGTGCCAGCAGCAACGGACAGGGGAACACTGAAGCTTTCTTT
v_gene: TRBV18; abundance: -; d_gene: TRBD1; j_gene: TRBJ1-3; CDR3aa: CASSPLQGNGNTIYF; CDR3nt: TGTGCCAGCTCACCCTTACAGGGGAACGGAAACACCATATATTTT
v_gene: TRBV7-9; abundance: -; d_gene: TRBD1; j_gene: TRBJ1-2; CDR3aa: CASSSSGTGDGYTF; CDR3nt: TGTGCCAGCAGCTCATCCGGGACAGGCGATGGCTACACCTTC
v_gene: TRBV3-1/TRBV3-2; abundance: -; d_gene: -; j_gene: TRBJ2-1; CDR3aa: CASSRGQGSNNEQFF; CDR3nt: TGTGCCAGCAGCCGGGGCCAGGGCTCAAACAATGAGCAGTTCTTC